This TCR beta chain was identified during a study of T-cell memory formation after mild COVID-19. Study-level background: TCR clusters were mostly donor specific.

TCRdb called the 5' RACE reads again in MiXCR, with one record for every CDR3 protein. Of 300,000 to 400,000 distinct CDR3 sequences listed, approximately 16% are singletons. CDR1 and CDR2 from the germline V gene are SGHRS and YFSETQ. Trimming stripped 3 bases from V and 0 bases from J, with 7 bases between. The CDR3 consists of 14 residues. The sample comprised PBMCs or a T cell subset sorted from them (not recorded which). The receptor was isolated from a young man who had mild COVID-19 (a few samples of this study predate the infection). Cell type and time point are not known. V is TRBV5-1 and J is TRBJ2-1, with unresolved D. As DNA, the CDR3 is TGCGCCAGCAGCTCCAGGCGCTCCTACAATGAGCAGTTCTTC. Its translation: CASSSRRSYNEQFF.